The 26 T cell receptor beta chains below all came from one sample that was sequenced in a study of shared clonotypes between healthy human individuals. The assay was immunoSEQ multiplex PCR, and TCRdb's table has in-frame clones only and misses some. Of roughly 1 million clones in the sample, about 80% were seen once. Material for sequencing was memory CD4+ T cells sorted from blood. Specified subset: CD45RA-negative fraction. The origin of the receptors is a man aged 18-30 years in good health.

The chain's CDR3 is CASSPHRLTGELFF. CDR3 bases: TGCGCCAGCAGCCCCCACAGGCTGACCGGGGAGCTGTTTTTT. The chain employs TRBV4-3 and TRBJ2-2; the D gene is possibly TRBD1 (5 bases). In germline, CDR1 is LGHNA, CDR2 YSLEER. This CDR3 has 14 residues. Trimming took 4 bases from V and 5 from J, leaving 11 bases between them.

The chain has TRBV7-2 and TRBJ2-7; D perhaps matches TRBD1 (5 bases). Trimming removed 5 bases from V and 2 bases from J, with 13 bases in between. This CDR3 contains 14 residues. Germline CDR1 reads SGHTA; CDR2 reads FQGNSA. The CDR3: CASSQRQNPYEQYF. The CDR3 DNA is TGTGCCAGCAGCCAAAGACAGAATCCCTACGAGCAGTACTTC.

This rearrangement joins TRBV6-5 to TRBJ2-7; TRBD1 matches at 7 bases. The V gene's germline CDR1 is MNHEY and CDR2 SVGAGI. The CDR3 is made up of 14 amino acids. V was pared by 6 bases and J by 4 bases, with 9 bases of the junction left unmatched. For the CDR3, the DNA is TGTGCCAGCAGCTTACTCCTGACAGGGTACGAGCAGTACTTC. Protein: CASSLLLTGYEQYF.

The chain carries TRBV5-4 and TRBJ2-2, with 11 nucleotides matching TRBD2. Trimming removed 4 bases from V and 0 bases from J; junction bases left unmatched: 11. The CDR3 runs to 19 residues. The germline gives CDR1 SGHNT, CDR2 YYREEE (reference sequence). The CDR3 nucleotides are TGTGCCAGCAGCCTCCCCGGAATAGCGGGAGGGACGAACACCGGGGAGCTGTTTTTT. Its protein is CASSLPGIAGGTNTGELFF.

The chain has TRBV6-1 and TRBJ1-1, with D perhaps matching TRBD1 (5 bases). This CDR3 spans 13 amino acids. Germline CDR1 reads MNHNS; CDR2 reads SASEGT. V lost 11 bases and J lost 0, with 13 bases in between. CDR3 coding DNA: TGTGCCGGGACGGGACGGATGAACACTGAAGCTTTCTTT. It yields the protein CAGTGRMNTEAFF.

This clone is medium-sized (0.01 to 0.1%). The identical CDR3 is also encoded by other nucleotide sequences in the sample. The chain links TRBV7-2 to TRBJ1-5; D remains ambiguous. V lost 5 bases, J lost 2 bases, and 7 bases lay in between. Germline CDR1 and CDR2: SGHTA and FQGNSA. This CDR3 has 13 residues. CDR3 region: CASSVRGNQPQHF. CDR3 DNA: TGTGCCAGCAGCGTCCGGGGCAATCAGCCCCAGCATTTT.

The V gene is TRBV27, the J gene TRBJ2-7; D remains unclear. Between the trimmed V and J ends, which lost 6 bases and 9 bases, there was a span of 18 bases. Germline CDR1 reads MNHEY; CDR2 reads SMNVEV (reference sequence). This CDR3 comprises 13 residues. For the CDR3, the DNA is TGTGCCAGCAGGGCACTTGATTCTATGGGGCAGTACTTC. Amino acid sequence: CASRALDSMGQYF.

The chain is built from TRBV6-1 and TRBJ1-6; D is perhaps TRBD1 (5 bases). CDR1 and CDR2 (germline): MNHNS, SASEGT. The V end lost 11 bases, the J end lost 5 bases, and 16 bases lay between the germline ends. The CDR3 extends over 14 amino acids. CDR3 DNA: TGTGCCGGGGCAAGACTTGAAAATAATTCACCCCTCCACTTT. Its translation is CAGARLENNSPLHF.

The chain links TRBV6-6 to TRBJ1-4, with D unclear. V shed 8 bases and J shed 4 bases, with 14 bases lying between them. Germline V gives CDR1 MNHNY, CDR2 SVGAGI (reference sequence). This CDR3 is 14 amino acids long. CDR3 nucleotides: TGTGCCAGCCTGACCCCGGGAAATAATGAAAAACTGTTTTTT. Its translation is CASLTPGNNEKLFF.

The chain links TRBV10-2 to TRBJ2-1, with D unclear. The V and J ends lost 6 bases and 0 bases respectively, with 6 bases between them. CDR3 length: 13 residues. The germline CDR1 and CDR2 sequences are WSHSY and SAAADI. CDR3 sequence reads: CASSGPSYNEQFF. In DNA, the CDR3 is TGCGCCAGCAGCGGTCCCTCCTACAATGAGCAGTTCTTC.

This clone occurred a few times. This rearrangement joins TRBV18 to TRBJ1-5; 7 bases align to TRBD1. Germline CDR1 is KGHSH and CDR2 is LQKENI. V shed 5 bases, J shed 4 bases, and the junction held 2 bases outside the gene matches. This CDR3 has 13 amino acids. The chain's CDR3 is CASSMDRNQPQHF. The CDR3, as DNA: TGTGCCAGCTCAATGGACAGGAATCAGCCCCAGCATTTT.

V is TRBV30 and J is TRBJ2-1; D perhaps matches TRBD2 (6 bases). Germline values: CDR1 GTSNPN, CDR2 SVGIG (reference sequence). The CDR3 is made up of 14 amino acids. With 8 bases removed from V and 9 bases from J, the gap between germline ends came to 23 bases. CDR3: CAVEGQVTGSEQFF. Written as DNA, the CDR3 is TGTGCCGTAGAGGGGCAAGTTACCGGGAGTGAGCAGTTCTTC.

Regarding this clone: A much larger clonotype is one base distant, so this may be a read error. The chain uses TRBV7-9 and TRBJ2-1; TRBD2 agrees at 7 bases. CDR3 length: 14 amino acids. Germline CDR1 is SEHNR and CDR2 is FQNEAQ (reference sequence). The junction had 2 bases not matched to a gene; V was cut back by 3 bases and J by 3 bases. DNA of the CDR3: TGTGCCAGCAGCTTCTCTAGCGGCTACAATGAGCAGTTCTTC. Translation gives CASSFSSGYNEQFF.

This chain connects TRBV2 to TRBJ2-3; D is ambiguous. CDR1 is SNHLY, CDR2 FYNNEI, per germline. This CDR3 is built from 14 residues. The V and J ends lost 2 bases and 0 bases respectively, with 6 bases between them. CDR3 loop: CASSELVSTDTQYF. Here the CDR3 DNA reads TGTGCCAGCAGTGAATTAGTGAGCACAGATACGCAGTATTTT.

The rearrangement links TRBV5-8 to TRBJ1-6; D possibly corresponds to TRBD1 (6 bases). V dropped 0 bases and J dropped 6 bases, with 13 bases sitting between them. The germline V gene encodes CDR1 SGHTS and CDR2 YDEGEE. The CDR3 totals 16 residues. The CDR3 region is CASSLGTDAANSPLHF. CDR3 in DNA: TGTGCCAGCAGCTTGGGGACAGATGCTGCTAATTCACCCCTCCACTTT.

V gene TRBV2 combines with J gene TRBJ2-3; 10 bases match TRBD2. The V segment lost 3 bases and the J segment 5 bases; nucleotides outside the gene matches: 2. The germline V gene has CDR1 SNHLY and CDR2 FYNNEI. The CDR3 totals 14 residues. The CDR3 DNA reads TGTGCCAGCAGTGATATAGCGGGAGGAGATACGCAGTATTTT. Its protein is CASSDIAGGDTQYF. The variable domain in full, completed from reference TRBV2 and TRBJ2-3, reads EPEVTQTPSHQVTQMGQEVILRCVPISNHLYFYWYRQILGQKVEFLVSFYNNEISEKSEIFDDQFSVERPDGSNFTLKIRSTKLEDSAMYFCASSDIAGGDTQYFGPGTRLTVL.

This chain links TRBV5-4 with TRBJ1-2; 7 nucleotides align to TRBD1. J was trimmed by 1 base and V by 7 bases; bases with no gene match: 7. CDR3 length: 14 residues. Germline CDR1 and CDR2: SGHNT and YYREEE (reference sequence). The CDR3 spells CASSGQEFNYGYTF. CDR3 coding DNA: TGTGCCAGCTCCGGACAGGAGTTTAACTATGGCTACACCTTC.

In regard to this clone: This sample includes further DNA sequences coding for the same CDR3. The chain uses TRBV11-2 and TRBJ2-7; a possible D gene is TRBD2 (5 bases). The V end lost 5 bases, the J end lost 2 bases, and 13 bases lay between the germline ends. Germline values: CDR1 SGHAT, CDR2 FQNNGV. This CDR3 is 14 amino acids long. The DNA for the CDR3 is TGTGCCAGCAGCCCCCAAGGAGGAGCCTACGAGCAGTACTTC. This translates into CASSPQGGAYEQYF.

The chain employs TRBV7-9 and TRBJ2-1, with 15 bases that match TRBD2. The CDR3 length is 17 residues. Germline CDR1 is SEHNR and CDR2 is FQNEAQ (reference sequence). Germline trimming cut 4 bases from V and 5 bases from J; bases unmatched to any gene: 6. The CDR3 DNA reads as TGTGCCAGCAGCTCCGGGACTAGCGGGGGGCGGGACAATGAGCAGTTCTTC. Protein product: CASSSGTSGGRDNEQFF.

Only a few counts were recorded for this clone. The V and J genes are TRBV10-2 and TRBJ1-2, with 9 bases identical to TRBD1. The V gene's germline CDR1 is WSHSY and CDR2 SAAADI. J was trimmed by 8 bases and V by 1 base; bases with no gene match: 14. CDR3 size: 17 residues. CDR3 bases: TGCGCCAGCAGTGAGTTAATCCGGGACAGGGATAGTAGAGGCTACACCTTC. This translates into CASSELIRDRDSRGYTF.

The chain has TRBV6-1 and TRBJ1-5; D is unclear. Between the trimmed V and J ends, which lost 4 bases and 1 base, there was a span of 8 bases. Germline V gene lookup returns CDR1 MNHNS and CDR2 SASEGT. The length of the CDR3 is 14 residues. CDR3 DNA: TGTGCCAGCAGTGTAGAAGGCAGCAATCAGCCCCAGCATTTT. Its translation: CASSVEGSNQPQHF.

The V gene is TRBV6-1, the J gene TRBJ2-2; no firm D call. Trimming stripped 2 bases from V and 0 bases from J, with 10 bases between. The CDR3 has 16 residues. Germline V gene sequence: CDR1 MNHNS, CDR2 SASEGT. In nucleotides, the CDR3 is TGTGCCAGCAGTGAATTAAGGGCGACGAACACCGGGGAGCTGTTTTTT. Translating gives CASSELRATNTGELFF.

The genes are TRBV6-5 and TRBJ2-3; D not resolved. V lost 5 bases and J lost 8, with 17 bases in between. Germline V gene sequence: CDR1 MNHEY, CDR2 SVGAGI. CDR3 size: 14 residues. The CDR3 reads CASSARSSSRTQYF. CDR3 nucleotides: TGTGCCAGCAGTGCCCGTAGCAGCTCACGTACGCAGTATTTT.

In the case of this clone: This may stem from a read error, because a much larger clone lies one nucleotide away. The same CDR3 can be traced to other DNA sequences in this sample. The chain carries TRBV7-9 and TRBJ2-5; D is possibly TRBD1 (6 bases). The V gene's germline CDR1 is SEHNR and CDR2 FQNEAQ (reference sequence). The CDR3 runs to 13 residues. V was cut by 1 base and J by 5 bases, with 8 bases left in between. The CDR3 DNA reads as TGTGCCAGCAGCTTAGTGGGGGCGGAGACCCAGTACTTC. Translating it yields CASSLVGAETQYF.

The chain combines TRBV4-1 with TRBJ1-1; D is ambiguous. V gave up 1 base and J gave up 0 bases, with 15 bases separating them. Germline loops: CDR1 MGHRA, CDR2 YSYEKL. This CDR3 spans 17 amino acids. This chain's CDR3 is CASSQAVTRTMNTEAFF. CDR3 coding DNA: TGCGCCAGCAGCCAAGCTGTAACCAGGACCATGAACACTGAAGCTTTCTTT.

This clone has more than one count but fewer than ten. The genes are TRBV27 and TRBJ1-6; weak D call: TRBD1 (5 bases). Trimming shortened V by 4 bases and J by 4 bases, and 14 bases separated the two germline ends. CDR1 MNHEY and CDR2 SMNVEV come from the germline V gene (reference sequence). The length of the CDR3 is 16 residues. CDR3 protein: CASSSGAGGYNSPLHF. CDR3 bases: TGTGCCAGCAGTTCCGGGGCAGGAGGATATAATTCACCCCTCCACTTT.